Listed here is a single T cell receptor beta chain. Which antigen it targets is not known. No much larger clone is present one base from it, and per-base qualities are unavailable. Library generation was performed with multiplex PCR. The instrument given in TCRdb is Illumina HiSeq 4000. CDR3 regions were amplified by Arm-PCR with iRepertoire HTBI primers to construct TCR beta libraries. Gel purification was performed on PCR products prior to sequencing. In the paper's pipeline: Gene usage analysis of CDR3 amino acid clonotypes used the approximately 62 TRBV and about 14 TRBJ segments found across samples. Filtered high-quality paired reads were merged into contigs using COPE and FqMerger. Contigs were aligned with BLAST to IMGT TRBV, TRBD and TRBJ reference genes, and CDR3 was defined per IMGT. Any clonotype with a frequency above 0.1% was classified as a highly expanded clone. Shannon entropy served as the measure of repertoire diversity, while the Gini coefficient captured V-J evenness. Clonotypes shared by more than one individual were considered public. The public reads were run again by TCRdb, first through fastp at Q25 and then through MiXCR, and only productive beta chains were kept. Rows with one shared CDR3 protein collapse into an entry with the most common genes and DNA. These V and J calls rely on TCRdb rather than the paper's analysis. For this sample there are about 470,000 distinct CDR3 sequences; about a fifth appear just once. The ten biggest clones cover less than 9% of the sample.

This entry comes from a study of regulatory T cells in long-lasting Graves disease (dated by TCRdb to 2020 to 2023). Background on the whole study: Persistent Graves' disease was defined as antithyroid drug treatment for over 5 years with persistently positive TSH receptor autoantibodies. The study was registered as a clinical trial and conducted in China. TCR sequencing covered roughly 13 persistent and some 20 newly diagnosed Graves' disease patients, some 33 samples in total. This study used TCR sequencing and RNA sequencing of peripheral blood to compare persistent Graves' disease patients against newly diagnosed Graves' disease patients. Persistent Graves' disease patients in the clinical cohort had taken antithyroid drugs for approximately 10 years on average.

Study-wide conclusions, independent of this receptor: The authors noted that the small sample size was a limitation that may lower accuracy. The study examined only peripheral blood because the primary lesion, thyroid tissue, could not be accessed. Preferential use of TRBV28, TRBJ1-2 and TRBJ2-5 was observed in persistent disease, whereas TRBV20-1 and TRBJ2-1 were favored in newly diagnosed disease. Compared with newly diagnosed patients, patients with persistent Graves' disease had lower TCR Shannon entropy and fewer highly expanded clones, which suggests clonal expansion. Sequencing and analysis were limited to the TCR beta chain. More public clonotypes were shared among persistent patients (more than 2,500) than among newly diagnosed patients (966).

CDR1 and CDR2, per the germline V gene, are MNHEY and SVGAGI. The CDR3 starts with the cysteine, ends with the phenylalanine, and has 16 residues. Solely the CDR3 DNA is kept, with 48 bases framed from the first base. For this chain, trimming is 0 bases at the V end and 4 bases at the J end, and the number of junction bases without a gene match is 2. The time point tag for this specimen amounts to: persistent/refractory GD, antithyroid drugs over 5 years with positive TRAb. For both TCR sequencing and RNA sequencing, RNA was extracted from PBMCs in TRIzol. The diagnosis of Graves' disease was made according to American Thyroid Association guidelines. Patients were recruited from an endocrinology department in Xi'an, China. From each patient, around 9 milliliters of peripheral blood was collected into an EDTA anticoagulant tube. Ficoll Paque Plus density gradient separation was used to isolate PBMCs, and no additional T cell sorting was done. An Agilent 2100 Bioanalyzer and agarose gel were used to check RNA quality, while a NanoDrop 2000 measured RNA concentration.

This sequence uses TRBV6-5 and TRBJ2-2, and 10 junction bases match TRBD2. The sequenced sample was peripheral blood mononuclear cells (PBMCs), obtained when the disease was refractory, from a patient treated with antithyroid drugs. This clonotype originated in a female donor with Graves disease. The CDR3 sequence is CASSYSTSGVTGELFF. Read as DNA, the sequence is TGTGCCAGCAGTTACTCCACTAGCGGGGTCACCGGGGAGCTGTTTTTT.